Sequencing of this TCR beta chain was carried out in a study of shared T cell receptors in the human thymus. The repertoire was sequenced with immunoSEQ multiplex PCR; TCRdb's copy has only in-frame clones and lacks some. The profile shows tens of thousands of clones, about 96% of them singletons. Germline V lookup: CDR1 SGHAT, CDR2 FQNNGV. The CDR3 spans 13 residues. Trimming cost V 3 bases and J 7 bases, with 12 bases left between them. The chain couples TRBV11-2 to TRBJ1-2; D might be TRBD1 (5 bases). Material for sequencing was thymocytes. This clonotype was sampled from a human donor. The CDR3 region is CASSFQGYRGYTF. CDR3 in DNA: TGTGCCAGCAGCTTCCAGGGTTATCGTGGCTACACCTTC.